Below are 7 T cell receptor beta chains sequenced from a single sample in a study of T cell responses to AZD1222 COVID-19 vaccine. Using immunoSEQ multiplex PCR, the repertoire was profiled, and TCRdb retains in-frame clones only, with some absent. The sample contains 140,000 to 150,000 clones, 90% to 95% of which appear only once. Source: peripheral blood, taken 28 days after the second AZD1222 dose. Receptors originate from an adult who received the AZD1222 COVID-19 vaccine.

The chain uses TRBV6-1 and TRBJ1-4; D is unclear. V was pared by 2 bases and J by 6 bases, with 10 bases between. The CDR3 is 14 residues long. Per germline, CDR1 MNHNS and CDR2 SASEGT. Here the CDR3 DNA reads TGTGCCAGCAGTGAATCCTTGGTGGATGAAAAACTGTTTTTT. It yields the protein CASSESLVDEKLFF.

The V and J genes are TRBV6-1 and TRBJ2-7; the D is unclear. V lost 2 bases, J lost 2 bases, and 7 bases lay in between. The germline V gene has CDR1 MNHNS and CDR2 SASEGT. The CDR3 consists of 13 residues. Here the CDR3 reads CASSEWRTYEQYF. The CDR3 DNA reads as TGTGCCAGCAGTGAATGGCGGACCTACGAGCAGTACTTC.

The CDR3 region has the DNA TGTGCCAGCAGCTTGAACGTAGAGGGTTACGAGCAGTACTTC. Translating gives CASSLNVEGYEQYF. V gene TRBV7-2 combines with J gene TRBJ2-7, with a weak D call TRBD2 (5 bases). V lost 3 bases and J lost 4, with 13 bases in between. The CDR3 contains 14 residues. Germline V gene lookup returns CDR1 SGHTA and CDR2 FQGNSA.

In nucleotides, the CDR3 is TGCGCCAGCAGCCAGGAAGAAAATCAGCCCCAGCATTTT. Its protein product is CASSQEENQPQHF. The chain is built from TRBV4-3 and TRBJ1-5, with D hard to call. Trimming removed 3 bases at V and 4 bases at J, with 7 bases between. This CDR3 region has 13 residues. Looked up from germline, CDR1 is LGHNA and CDR2 is YSLEER.

As DNA, the CDR3 is TGTGCCAGCAGCTTAGTTAGCGGGGGGGCGGAGCAGTTCTTC. Translation gives CASSLVSGGAEQFF. The rearrangement links TRBV7-2 to TRBJ2-1; 11 nucleotides match TRBD2. The germline gives CDR1 SGHTA, CDR2 FQGNSA. The J segment lost 10 bases and the V segment lost 1 base, leaving 3 bases of the junction unmatched. The CDR3 has 14 residues.

V is TRBV7-2 and J is TRBJ2-7; 11 bases agree with TRBD2. This CDR3 contains 17 residues. The germline V gene encodes CDR1 SGHTA and CDR2 FQGNSA. Trimming removed 3 bases from V and 2 bases from J; junction bases left unmatched: 9. CDR3 amino acids: CASSLYRGLAVTYEQYF. The CDR3 nucleotides read TGTGCCAGCAGCTTGTACAGGGGACTAGCGGTTACCTACGAGCAGTACTTC.

This chain links TRBV19 with TRBJ1-5; 7 nucleotides line up with TRBD1. The V gene's germline CDR1 is LNHDA and CDR2 SQIVND (reference sequence). After removal of 10 bases from V and 2 bases from J, the junction contained 8 bases not matched to a gene. This CDR3 is 14 amino acids long. As DNA, the CDR3 is TGTGCCACCAACGACAGGGCTGGCAATCAGCCCCAGCATTTT. As protein: CATNDRAGNQPQHF.